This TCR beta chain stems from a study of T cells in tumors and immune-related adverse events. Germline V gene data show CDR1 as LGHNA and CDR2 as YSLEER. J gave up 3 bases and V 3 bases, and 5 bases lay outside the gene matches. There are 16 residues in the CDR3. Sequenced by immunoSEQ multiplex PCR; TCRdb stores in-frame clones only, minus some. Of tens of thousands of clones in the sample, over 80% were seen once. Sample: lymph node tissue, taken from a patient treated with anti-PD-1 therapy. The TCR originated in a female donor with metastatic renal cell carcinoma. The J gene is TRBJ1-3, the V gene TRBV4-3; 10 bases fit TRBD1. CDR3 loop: CASSQTWTGGGNTIYF. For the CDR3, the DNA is TGCGCCAGCAGCCAGACCTGGACAGGGGGTGGAAACACCATATATTTT.